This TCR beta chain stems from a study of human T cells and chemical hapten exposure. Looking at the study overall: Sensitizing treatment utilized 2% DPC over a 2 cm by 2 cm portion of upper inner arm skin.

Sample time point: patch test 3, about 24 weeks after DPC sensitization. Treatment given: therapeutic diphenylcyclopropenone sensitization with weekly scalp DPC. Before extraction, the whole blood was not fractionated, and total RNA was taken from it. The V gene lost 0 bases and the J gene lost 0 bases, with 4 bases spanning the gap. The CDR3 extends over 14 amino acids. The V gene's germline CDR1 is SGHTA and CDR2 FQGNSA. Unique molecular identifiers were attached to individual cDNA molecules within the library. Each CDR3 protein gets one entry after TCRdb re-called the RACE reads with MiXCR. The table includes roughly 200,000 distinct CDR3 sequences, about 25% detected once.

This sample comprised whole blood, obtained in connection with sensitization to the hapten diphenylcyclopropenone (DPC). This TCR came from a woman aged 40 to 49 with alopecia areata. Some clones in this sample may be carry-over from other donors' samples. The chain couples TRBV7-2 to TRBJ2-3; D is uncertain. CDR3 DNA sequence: TGTGCCAGCAGCTTAGCCAGTAGCACAGATACGCAGTATTTT. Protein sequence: CASSLASSTDTQYF.